This T cell receptor (beta chain) was documented in a study of T-cell reconstitution after alpha-beta-depleted transplantation in children. Overall study findings and caveats: From newly produced T cells came most of the T-cell counts and diversity one year after transplant.

Using unique molecular identifiers, the investigators prepared the TCRbeta library. TCRdb redid the calling of the PCR reads with MiXCR, one entry per CDR3 protein. Of about 220,000 distinct CDR3 sequences detected, approximately 15% appear once; the ten largest clones hold about two fifths. This clonotype showed up just a few times. The antigen remains unidentified. CDR1 is SGHNT, CDR2 YYREEE, per germline (reference sequence). The ends were cut back, 0 bases at V and 3 bases at J, with 9 bases in the middle. CDR3 length: 15 residues. The sequencing used PBMCs, mostly from graft donor cells, collected 360 days after TCRalphabeta/CD19-depleted stem cell transplant. The TCR comes from a male patient aged 2-10 years who had a stem cell transplant for acute lymphoblastic leukemia, so the T cells may come from the graft donor. The chain joins TRBV5-4 to TRBJ2-2; D unresolved. CDR3 in DNA: TGTGCCAGCAGCTTGGGCATACGCGACACCGGGGAGCTGTTTTTT. Translation gives CASSLGIRDTGELFF.